A single T cell receptor (beta chain) is shown here with its context. This sample stems from a study of PD-L1 blockade in urothelial cancer. CDR3 length: 14 residues. CDR1 and CDR2 (germline): LNHDA, SQIVND (reference sequence). Trimming took 7 bases from V and 6 from J, leaving 16 bases between them. Documented time point: pretreatment peripheral blood. Per-patient samples, pretreatment and on-treatment, numbered 1 to 8. Sequenced by immunoSEQ multiplex PCR; TCRdb stores in-frame clones only, minus some. The sample lists roughly 51,000 clones, approximately 85% occurring once. Source: PBMCs, taken around atezolizumab (anti-PD-L1) treatment. The rearrangement links TRBV19 to TRBJ2-1; TRBD1 is a possible D gene (6 bases). The TCR was taken from a man aged 65 to 79 with urothelial cancer. This CDR3 is CASTQPGQLNEQFF. CDR3 in DNA: TGTGCCAGTACCCAGCCGGGACAACTCAATGAGCAGTTCTTC.